The entry below gives a single T cell receptor beta chain sequence along with its context. Researchers report immunoSEQ v3.0 was run at survey level. Some clones are missing from TCRdb's copy, which holds only in-frame ones; the method was immunoSEQ multiplex PCR. The data hold over 30,000 clones, with roughly 97% observed a single time. The sample is drawn from a study of long-term antiretroviral therapy in people with HIV. The CDR3 loop spans 19 amino acids. Germline trimming cut 4 bases from V and 7 bases from J; bases unmatched to any gene: 15. Germline lookup yields CDR1 LNHDA and CDR2 SQIVND (reference sequence).

The clonotype comes from a man aged 25-45 years with HIV. The genes are TRBV19 and TRBJ2-1; 14 nucleotides agree with TRBD2. This material consisted of unsorted PBMCs, taken 6.9 years after starting antiretroviral therapy. The CDR3 DNA sequence: TGTGCCAGTAGTACGCACATAAAGAGACTAGCGGGAGGGGGGAATGAGCAGTTCTTC. Its translation: CASSTHIKRLAGGGNEQFF. Full variable domain (outside the CDR3, taken from reference TRBV19 and TRBJ2-1): DGGITQSPKYLFRKEGQNVTLSCEQNLNHDAMYWYRQDPGQGLRLIYYSQIVNDFQKGDIAEGYSVSREKKESFPLTVTSAQKNPTAFYLCASSTHIKRLAGGGNEQFFGPGTRLTVL.